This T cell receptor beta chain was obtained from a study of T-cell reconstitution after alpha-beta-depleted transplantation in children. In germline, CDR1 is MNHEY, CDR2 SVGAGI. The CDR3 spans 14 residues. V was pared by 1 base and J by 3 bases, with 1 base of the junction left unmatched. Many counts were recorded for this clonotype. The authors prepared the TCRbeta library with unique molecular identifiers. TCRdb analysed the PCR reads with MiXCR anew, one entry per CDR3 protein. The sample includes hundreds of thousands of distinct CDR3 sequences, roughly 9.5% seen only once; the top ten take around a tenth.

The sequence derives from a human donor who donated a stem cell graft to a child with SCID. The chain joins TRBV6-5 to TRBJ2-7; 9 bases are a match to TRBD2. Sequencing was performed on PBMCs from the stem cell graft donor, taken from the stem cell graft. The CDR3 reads CASSYLAGVYEQYF. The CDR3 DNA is TGTGCCAGCAGTTACTTAGCGGGGGTCTACGAGCAGTACTTC.